This T cell receptor (beta chain) was recovered during a study of T cell clonality in common variable immunodeficiency. Produced via immunoSEQ multiplex PCR; TCRdb's table is partial and in-frame only. The record shows 35,000 to 55,000 clones for this sample, with no singletons present. This clone has a count of ten or more. Read data end 3 residues before the CDR3 end; the end is taken from the germline J gene. This CDR3 comprises 15 residues. Trimming shortened V by 0 bases and J by 2 bases, and 7 bases separated the two germline ends. Germline assignment: CDR1 LNHNV and CDR2 YYDKDF (reference sequence).

The sequence was collected from a person aged 18 to 70 in good health. The sequenced sample consisted of peripheral blood mononuclear cells. The rearrangement joins TRBV15 to TRBJ1-4; no clear D. The DNA read from the CDR3 is TGTGCCACCAGCAGAGATCCGGGGACTAATGAAAAA. Amino acid sequence: CATSRDPGTNEK. In full, the CDR3 is CATSRDPGTNEKLFF.